This T cell receptor beta chain was found in a study of blood T cells in healthy people across ages. Study-level information: Researchers report that template switching captured about one barcoded beta molecule per two T cells. Study observations and caveats: Naive CD4+ cells and diversity were both higher in long-lived donors than in aged donors. Unsorted PBMCs blocked a conclusive comparison of naive and antigen-experienced cells.

Primed by a sample-barcoded 5' primer and a J-beta primer mix, a second PCR proceeded for roughly 7 to 11 cycles. Every cDNA was tagged by a template-switch adaptor with 12 random nucleotides. TCRdb reanalysed the 5' RACE reads using MiXCR and keeps one entry per CDR3 protein. In the table there are about 720,000 distinct CDR3 sequences, about 24% of which are singletons. This clonotype has ten or more counts. Its antigen is unknown. Sequenced: blood. This sequence was found in a man between 65 and 85 years old in good health.

CDR3 in DNA: TGTGCCACCAGTGCGGGGCAGAGCACAGATACGCAGTATTTT. This gives the protein CATSAGQSTDTQYF. The chain combines TRBV24-1 with TRBJ2-3, with D possibly called TRBD1 or TRBD2 (5 bases each). Trimming took 5 bases from V and 0 from J, leaving 8 bases between them. The CDR3 length is 14 residues. Germline loops: CDR1 KGHDR, CDR2 SFDVKD.